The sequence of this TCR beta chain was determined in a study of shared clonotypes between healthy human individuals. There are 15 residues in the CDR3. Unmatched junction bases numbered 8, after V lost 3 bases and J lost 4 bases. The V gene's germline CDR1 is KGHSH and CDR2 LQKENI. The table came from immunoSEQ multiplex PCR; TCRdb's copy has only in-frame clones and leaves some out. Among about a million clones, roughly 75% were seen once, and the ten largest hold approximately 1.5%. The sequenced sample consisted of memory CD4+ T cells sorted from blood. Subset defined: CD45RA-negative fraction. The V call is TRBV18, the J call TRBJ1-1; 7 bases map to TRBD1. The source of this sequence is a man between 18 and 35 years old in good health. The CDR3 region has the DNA TGTGCCAGCTCACCGCAGGGGGACCAAGGCACTGAAGCTTTCTTT. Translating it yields CASSPQGDQGTEAFF.